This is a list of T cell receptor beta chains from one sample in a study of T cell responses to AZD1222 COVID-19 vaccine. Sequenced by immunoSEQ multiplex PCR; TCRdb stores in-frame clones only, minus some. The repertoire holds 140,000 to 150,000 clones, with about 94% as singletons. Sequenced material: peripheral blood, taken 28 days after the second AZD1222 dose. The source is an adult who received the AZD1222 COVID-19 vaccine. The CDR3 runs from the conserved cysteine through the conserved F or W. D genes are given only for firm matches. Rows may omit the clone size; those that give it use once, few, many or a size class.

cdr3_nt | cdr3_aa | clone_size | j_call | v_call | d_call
TGTGCCAGCAGTGAATTGGGAGGGTACGAGCAGTACTTC | CASSELGGYEQYF | NA | TRBJ2-7 | TRBV25-1 | TRBD2
TGTGCCAGCAGCCTTCAAGTTTATCAGCCCCAGCATTTT | CASSLQVYQPQHF | once | TRBJ1-5 | TRBV12-3/TRBV12-4 | NA
TGTGCCAGCAGTGACGATGGGCCCAGCGGAAGCACAGATACGCAGTATTTT | CASSDDGPSGSTDTQYF | NA | TRBJ2-3 | TRBV25-1 | NA
TGTGCCAGCAGCCGAGGGGGGCTCACAGATACGCAGTATTTT | CASSRGGLTDTQYF | NA | TRBJ2-3 | TRBV28 | NA
TGTGCCAGCAGGCCATTTTCAGCAACTAATGAAAAACTGTTTTTT | CASRPFSATNEKLFF | NA | TRBJ1-4 | TRBV27 | NA
TGTGCCAGCAGCTTTAGGGGGGGCACTGAAGCTTTCTTT | CASSFRGGTEAFF | NA | TRBJ1-1 | TRBV7-3 | NA
TGTGCCAGCAGTACCCCGGAAACTCTATCCAAGCAGTACTTC | CASSTPETLSKQYF | NA | TRBJ2-7 | TRBV27 | NA
TGTGCCAGCAGCGCCAATGGGGGAGGGACCACAGATACGCAGTATTTT | CASSANGGGTTDTQYF | NA | TRBJ2-3 | TRBV9 | TRBD2
TGTGCCAGCAGTTACTCCGGAGCCTCAGAGGCCTACGAGCAGTACTTC | CASSYSGASEAYEQYF | few | TRBJ2-7 | TRBV6-2/TRBV6-3 | NA
TGTGCCAGCAGTCTCGGACGGAACACTGAAGCTTTCTTT | CASSLGRNTEAFF | NA | TRBJ1-1 | TRBV12-3/TRBV12-4 | NA
TGTGCCAGCAGTTTAAGCCCCTCGACCAGCGGGGGGGGCAATGAGCAGTTCTTC | CASSLSPSTSGGGNEQFF | NA | TRBJ2-1 | TRBV27 | TRBD2
TGTGCCAGCAGCTCGCGGGTACGCACAGATACGCAGTATTTT | CASSSRVRTDTQYF | NA | TRBJ2-3 | TRBV11-1 | NA
TGCGCCAGCAGGACAGGGGAAAGTGAGACCCAGTACTTC | CASRTGESETQYF | NA | TRBJ2-5 | TRBV10-1 | TRBD1
TGTGCCAGCAGCCTACTCGACACGGTCCTGGCCCGGACCACTGAAGCTTTCTTT | CASSLLDTVLARTTEAFF | NA | TRBJ1-1 | TRBV14 | NA
TGTGCCAGCAGTGAAGCCGGGGAGCAGCCCCAGCATTTT | CASSEAGEQPQHF | NA | TRBJ1-5 | TRBV6-1 | NA
TGTGCCAGCAGCGTAGCCAACCCCGGGAGAGGGAACACCATATATTTT | CASSVANPGRGNTIYF | NA | TRBJ1-3 | TRBV9 | NA
TGTGCCAGCAGTTTCGGGGCGCGGGGCGTTTATGAGCAGTTCTTC | CASSFGARGVYEQFF | once | TRBJ2-1 | TRBV7-3 | NA
TGTGCCAGCAGCGTCCATAGCGGGGGGGCCTCCACCGGGGAGCTGTTTTTT | CASSVHSGGASTGELFF | NA | TRBJ2-2 | TRBV7-2 | TRBD2
TGTGCCAGCTCACCACGACAGGTGGGAACGGACGAGCAGTACTTC | CASSPRQVGTDEQYF | NA | TRBJ2-7 | TRBV18 | NA
TGCGCCAGCAGCTTGTGGGACAGGGATCACGAGCAGTACTTC | CASSLWDRDHEQYF | NA | TRBJ2-7 | TRBV5-1 | TRBD1
TGTGCCAGTAGTATGGTACAAGGGAGTAGGAGCAATCAGCCCCAGCATTTT | CASSMVQGSRSNQPQHF | NA | TRBJ1-5 | TRBV19 | NA
TGTGCCAGCAGCTCAACCTCGCTTTGGGGGGGGAGGACCCAGTACTTC | CASSSTSLWGGRTQYF | NA | TRBJ2-5 | TRBV11-2 | TRBD2
TGTGCCAGCAGCACAGAAGAGGGGGAAAAACTGTTTTTT | CASSTEEGEKLFF | NA | TRBJ1-4 | TRBV9 | NA
TGTGCCAGCAGTCAAATAGGGACGGGAAACTATGGCTACACCTTC | CASSQIGTGNYGYTF | NA | TRBJ1-2 | TRBV11-3 | NA
TGTGCCAGCAGCCAAGATTTACCGGGGGCAGGAACTGAAGCTTTCTTT | CASSQDLPGAGTEAFF | NA | TRBJ1-1 | TRBV14 | NA
TGTGCCAGCACCCCTCGGCACGGACAGTATAACAATGAGCAGTTCTTC | CASTPRHGQYNNEQFF | NA | TRBJ2-1 | TRBV7-2 | NA
TGTGCCACCAACCGGGAAATCTCCCTCACCGGGGAGCTGTTTTTT | CATNREISLTGELFF | NA | TRBJ2-2 | TRBV19 | NA
TGCGCCAGCAGCCAAGATACCGAGAAGACCCAGTACTTC | CASSQDTEKTQYF | NA | TRBJ2-5 | TRBV4-3 | NA
TGTGCCAGCAGTTTATTTGGTGGGTCCTACGAGCAGTACTTC | CASSLFGGSYEQYF | NA | TRBJ2-7 | TRBV27 | NA
TGTGCCAGCAGTTACATGAGTCCTACTTACACCGGGGAGCTGTTTTTT | CASSYMSPTYTGELFF | NA | TRBJ2-2 | TRBV6-2/TRBV6-3 | NA
TGTGCCAGCAGTCAGGGGCACAAGGGTACTGAAGCTTTCTTT | CASSQGHKGTEAFF | few | TRBJ1-1 | TRBV7-3 | NA
TGTGCCACCAGCAGATTTCGCCTGAACACTGAAGCTTTCTTT | CATSRFRLNTEAFF | NA | TRBJ1-1 | TRBV15 | NA
TGCGCCAGCAGCCAGAGGACAGGGGGCACTAGCACAGATACGCAGTATTTT | CASSQRTGGTSTDTQYF | NA | TRBJ2-3 | TRBV4-3 | TRBD1
TGCGCCAGCAGCCTCTTAGCGGGAGCCCGCACAGATACGCAGTATTTT | CASSLLAGARTDTQYF | once | TRBJ2-3 | TRBV4-3 | TRBD2
TGTGCCAGCAGTTTCGATAGGCAGCCCCAGCATTTT | CASSFDRQPQHF | NA | TRBJ1-5 | TRBV12-3/TRBV12-4 | NA
TGTGCCAGCAGCTTGTCGGCAGGCAAGCTCGGTGAAGCTTTCTTT | CASSLSAGKLGEAFF | NA | TRBJ1-1 | TRBV5-4 | NA
TGCGCCAGCAGCTTGGGCGGGGGAAACACCATATATTTT | CASSLGGGNTIYF | NA | TRBJ1-3 | TRBV5-1 | NA
TGTGCCAGCAGTTACCCGGCGGGGGGATACACTGAAGCTTTCTTT | CASSYPAGGYTEAFF | NA | TRBJ1-1 | TRBV6-2/TRBV6-3 | NA
TGCGCCAGCAGTCAAGAGCCAGGCCGCCGAGGAACTAATGAAAAACTGTTTTTT | CASSQEPGRRGTNEKLFF | NA | TRBJ1-4 | TRBV23-1 | NA
TGCGCCAGCAGCTCAGACAGGGGATCCTATAATTCACCCCTCCACTTT | CASSSDRGSYNSPLHF | NA | TRBJ1-6 | TRBV5-1 | TRBD1
TGTGCCAGCAGTTTGGGGGGCGCTGAAGCTTTCTTT | CASSLGGAEAFF | NA | TRBJ1-1 | TRBV28 | NA
TGTGCCAGCAGTTACCCGACAGGGGGCGGCACTGAAGCTTTCTTT | CASSYPTGGGTEAFF | NA | TRBJ1-1 | TRBV6-2/TRBV6-3 | TRBD1
TGTGCCAGCAGTATAAACGGGGAGACCCAGTACTTC | CASSINGETQYF | NA | TRBJ2-5 | TRBV2 | NA
TGCGCCAGCCGGGGACAGGGGGGTTATCAGCCCCAGCATTTT | CASRGQGGYQPQHF | NA | TRBJ1-5 | TRBV10-2 | TRBD1
TGTGCCAGCTCACCCCGACAGGGGATCAACACCGGGGAGCTGTTTTTT | CASSPRQGINTGELFF | NA | TRBJ2-2 | TRBV18 | TRBD1
TGCGCCAGCAGCCCGGGACAGGTTCCAGGTGGTTCACCCCTCCACTTT | CASSPGQVPGGSPLHF | NA | TRBJ1-6 | TRBV5-1 | TRBD1
TGTGCCAGCAGCCTGAGCGGGAGTTCCACAGATACGCAGTATTTT | CASSLSGSSTDTQYF | NA | TRBJ2-3 | TRBV7-8 | TRBD2
TGTGCCAGTATTGGCAGCCGGACCGGGTTCACTGGAAACACCATATATTTT | CASIGSRTGFTGNTIYF | NA | TRBJ1-3 | TRBV19 | NA
TGTGCCAGCAGCTTAGCCGGACAGGGGGCTGGGGAAGCTTTCTTT | CASSLAGQGAGEAFF | NA | TRBJ1-1 | TRBV7-6 | TRBD1
TGTGCCAGCAGTTACTCGCCAAGGCAGGGGGTAGGGACTAGCGGGAGGTGGGGCACAGATACGCAGTATTTT | CASSYSPRQGVGTSGRWGTDTQYF | NA | TRBJ2-3 | TRBV6-7 | TRBD2
TGTGCCATCAGTGACGCGGCCAGCTCCTACAATGAGCAGTTCTTC | CAISDAASSYNEQFF | NA | TRBJ2-1 | TRBV10-3 | NA
TGCGCCAGCAGCTTCGGTAACGGGGGTGGCAATGAGCAGTTCTTC | CASSFGNGGGNEQFF | NA | TRBJ2-1 | TRBV5-1 | NA
TGTGCCAGCAGCTCGCCCGGGGGACAGCTTAATGAAAAACTGTTTTTT | CASSSPGGQLNEKLFF | NA | TRBJ1-4 | TRBV7-9 | TRBD1
TGTGCCAGCAGCCCGCCGCAGGGAATGAACACCGGGGAGCTGTTTTTT | CASSPPQGMNTGELFF | NA | TRBJ2-2 | TRBV7-9 | NA
TGTGCCAGCAGCCAAGAAGCGGGAGGGCCGACTATTGAGCAGTTCTTC | CASSQEAGGPTIEQFF | NA | TRBJ2-1 | TRBV3-1/TRBV3-2 | TRBD2
TGTGCCAGCAGTCCGACCTCTGGAAACACCATATATTTT | CASSPTSGNTIYF | NA | TRBJ1-3 | TRBV7-9 | NA
TGTGCCAGCTCACCAGGGGGTAGTTCACCCCTCCACTTT | CASSPGGSSPLHF | NA | TRBJ1-6 | TRBV18 | NA